The 21 T cell receptor beta chains in this list originate from one sample, sequenced in a study of shared clonotypes between healthy human individuals. Using immunoSEQ multiplex PCR, the repertoire was profiled, and TCRdb retains in-frame clones only, with some absent. This sample carries roughly 300,000 clones, around 67% of them seen once, and the ten largest clones take roughly 10%. Sequenced input: memory CD4+ T cells sorted from blood. Regarding subset: CD45RA-negative fraction. The receptors originated from a man under 40 in good health.

This chain uses TRBV19 with TRBJ2-1; D may be TRBD2 (5 bases). The V end lost 8 bases, the J end lost 5 bases, and 25 bases lay between the germline ends. The CDR3 runs 17 residues. Germline-derived CDR1 and CDR2 are LNHDA and SQIVND (reference sequence). The CDR3 loop is CASGQAEATFMNNEQFF. The CDR3 DNA sequence: TGTGCCAGTGGGCAAGCGGAGGCCACCTTCATGAACAATGAGCAGTTCTTC.

The genes are TRBV5-4 and TRBJ2-4; 7 bases are shared with TRBD2. Germline CDR1 is SGHNT and CDR2 is YYREEE (reference sequence). Germline trimming cut 0 bases from V and 1 base from J; bases unmatched to any gene: 7. The CDR3 covers 17 residues. DNA for the CDR3: TGTGCCAGCAGCTTGGCTCTGGGAGGGGTTGCCAAAAACATTCAGTACTTC. It codes for CASSLALGGVAKNIQYF.

This clone was recorded a few times. Here the CDR3 DNA reads TGTGCCAGCAGCTTAGTTCGGGAAGTAACCGGGGAGCTGTTTTTT. This gives the protein CASSLVREVTGELFF. This chain joins TRBV7-2 and TRBJ2-2; possibly TRBD2 for D (5 bases). This CDR3 has 15 residues. The germline gives CDR1 SGHTA, CDR2 FQGNSA. Trimming pared 1 base from V and 5 bases from J, leaving 11 bases between.

The gene calls are TRBV29-1 and TRBJ1-4; 11 positions agree with TRBD1. Germline V gene sequence: CDR1 SQVTM, CDR2 ANQGSEA. This CDR3 region has 14 residues. The ends lost 0 bases at V and 10 bases at J; junction bases unmatched: 4. CDR3 residues: CSVEERTGGVKLFF. In nucleotides, the CDR3 is TGCAGCGTTGAAGAACGGACAGGGGGCGTAAAACTGTTTTTT.

This chain links TRBV13 with TRBJ2-3, with D uncertain. Per the germline V gene, CDR1 is PRHDT and CDR2 is FYEKMQ (reference sequence). This CDR3 contains 14 residues. Trimming took off 1 base at V and 6 bases at J, with 11 bases between the two ends. The CDR3 sequence is CASSLAGLGDTQYF. DNA of the CDR3: TGTGCCAGCAGCTTAGCTGGGTTAGGGGATACGCAGTATTTT.

This chain uses TRBV7-2 with TRBJ2-5, with D possibly matching TRBD2 (6 bases). Germline-derived CDR1 and CDR2 are SGHTA and FQGNSA. This CDR3 region has 14 residues. Trimming stripped 7 bases from V and 3 bases from J, with 15 bases between. CDR3 nucleotides: TGTGCCAGCAAAAACAGGAGGGTTGAAGAGACCCAGTACTTC. As protein: CASKNRRVEETQYF. The entire variable domain, with the rest obtained from reference TRBV7-2 and TRBJ2-5, is as follows: GAGVSQSPSNKVTEKGKDVELRCDPISGHTALYWYRQSLGQGLEFLIYFQGNSAPDKSGLPSDRFSAERTGGSVSTLTIQRTQQEDSAVYLCASKNRRVEETQYFGPGTRLLVL.

The genes are TRBV18 and TRBJ2-2; D ambiguous. Germline-derived CDR1 and CDR2 are KGHSH and LQKENI. This CDR3 is 14 amino acids long. V shed 3 bases and J shed 1 base, with 6 bases lying between them. CDR3 nucleotide sequence: TGTGCCAGCTCACCGAACCAGAACACCGGGGAGCTGTTTTTT. Residues: CASSPNQNTGELFF.

The gene calls are TRBV5-5 and TRBJ1-1; D call uncertain. CDR1 SGHKS and CDR2 YYEKEE come from the germline V gene (reference sequence). V lost 5 bases and J lost 2, with 19 bases in between. The CDR3 is 16 amino acids. For the CDR3, the DNA is TGTGCCAGCAGTAGAACAATCACAGCTTCCAACACTGAAGCTTTCTTT. Its protein product is CASSRTITASNTEAFF.

The chain carries TRBV9 and TRBJ2-1; TRBD1 or TRBD2 may be the D gene (5 bases each). CDR1 is SGDLS and CDR2 is YYNGEE in the germline V gene. CDR3 length equals 16 residues. The V gene lost 2 bases and the J gene lost 9 bases, with 21 bases spanning the gap. In nucleotides, the CDR3 is TGTGCCAGCAGCGTGGGGGTGGGACCGCAGACGAGTGAGCAGTTCTTC. It encodes CASSVGVGPQTSEQFF.

The rearrangement links TRBV5-8 to TRBJ2-1; a possible D gene is TRBD1 (6 bases). V lost 5 bases to trimming and J lost 7 bases, with 19 bases between them. Germline CDR1 is SGHTS and CDR2 is YDEGEE. This CDR3 region has 15 residues. CDR3 sequence: CASRTLWGPGNEQFF. CDR3 sequence (DNA): TGTGCCAGCAGAACCTTGTGGGGGCCGGGGAATGAGCAGTTCTTC.

V usage is TRBV7-2 and J usage is TRBJ1-5, with D maybe TRBD1 (5 bases). The V gene's germline CDR1 is SGHTA and CDR2 FQGNSA. V lost 1 base, J lost 6 bases, and 16 bases lay in between. This CDR3 comprises 16 residues. This CDR3 is CASSLVFSPGGQPQHF. The CDR3 bases are TGTGCCAGCAGCTTAGTTTTCTCCCCCGGGGGTCAGCCCCAGCATTTT.

This chain joins TRBV18 and TRBJ2-1, with 7 nucleotides matching TRBD2. V lost 6 bases to trimming and J lost 4 bases; unmatched junction nucleotides: 6. This CDR3 has 14 residues. The V gene's germline CDR1 is KGHSH and CDR2 LQKENI. The CDR3 DNA reads TGTGCCAGCTCGACGGGAGGCCGGTACAATGAGCAGTTCTTC. This sequence encodes CASSTGGRYNEQFF.

This clone was seen ten or more times. The CDR3 sequence: CASSQEWRELVNEQFF. As DNA, the CDR3 is TGCGCCAGCAGCCAAGAGTGGCGGGAGTTGGTAAATGAGCAGTTCTTC. V is TRBV4-1 and J is TRBJ2-1; 7 positions agree with TRBD2. Germline V gives CDR1 MGHRA, CDR2 YSYEKL. V was clipped by 0 bases and J by 7 bases; unmatched bases: 9. The CDR3 is 16 residues long.

The CDR3 spells CASNRLAGGTQYF. The CDR3 DNA is TGTGCCAGCAATCGACTAGCGGGTGGGACCCAGTACTTC. The rearrangement joins TRBV6-5 to TRBJ2-5, with 10 positions matching TRBD2. This CDR3 region has 13 residues. The junction had 6 bases not matched to a gene; V was cut back by 7 bases and J by 7 bases. Germline lookup yields CDR1 MNHEY and CDR2 SVGAGI.

The V and J genes are TRBV28 and TRBJ1-1, with D unclear. Germline CDR1 and CDR2: MDHEN and SYDVKM. This CDR3 has 13 amino acids. The ends were cut back, 3 bases at V and 1 base at J, with 6 bases in the middle. The CDR3: CASSFGGNTEAFF. As DNA, the CDR3 is TGTGCCAGCAGTTTCGGAGGGAACACTGAAGCTTTCTTT.

The chain has TRBV19 and TRBJ1-2; D not resolved. Germline-derived CDR1 and CDR2 are LNHDA and SQIVND (reference sequence). CDR3 length: 11 amino acids. V lost 5 bases to trimming and J lost 7 bases, with 8 bases between them. The CDR3 DNA sequence: TGTGCCAGTAGTCACGGGGTTGGCTACACCTTC. Translating it yields CASSHGVGYTF. Supplemented by reference TRBV19 and TRBJ1-2, the full variable domain reads DGGITQSPKYLFRKEGQNVTLSCEQNLNHDAMYWYRQDPGQGLRLIYYSQIVNDFQKGDIAEGYSVSREKKESFPLTVTSAQKNPTAFYLCASSHGVGYTFGSGTRLTVV.

The chain carries TRBV5-1 and TRBJ2-3; tentatively, D is TRBD1 (6 bases). The ends were cut back, 6 bases at V and 3 bases at J, with 20 bases in the middle. Germline CDR1 SGHRS, CDR2 YFSETQ. The CDR3 runs to 16 residues. CDR3 coding DNA: TGCGCCAGCACGCCTTCTTGGACAGATGGGACAGATACGCAGTATTTT. Translated, it gives CASTPSWTDGTDTQYF.

The chain is built from TRBV29-1 and TRBJ1-1; D is unresolved. CDR3 length equals 12 residues. The V end lost 4 bases, the J end lost 2 bases, and 8 bases lay between the germline ends. CDR1 and CDR2 from the germline V gene are SQVTM and ANQGSEA. For the CDR3, the DNA is TGCAGCGTTGTCTCCCAAAACACTGAAGCTTTCTTT. Translation gives CSVVSQNTEAFF.

Note on this clone: Given the absence of the conserved phenylalanine or tryptophan at the CDR3 end, a read error is likely. This chain connects TRBV25-1 to TRBJ1-1; D is unclear. The CDR3 has 14 residues. In germline, CDR1 is MGHDK, CDR2 SYGVNS. V lost 2 bases and J 4 bases, leaving 11 bases between the germline ends. The CDR3 DNA is TGTGCCAGCAGTGAAATGGAGGGAAGCACTGAAGCTTTCTCT. It is translated as CASSEMEGSTEAFS.

This clone came up a few times. This chain connects TRBV5-6 to TRBJ1-4; a possible D gene is TRBD1 (5 bases). Germline-derived CDR1 and CDR2 are SGHDT and YYEEEE. This CDR3 region has 13 residues. V lost 4 bases to trimming and J lost 3 bases, with 7 bases between them. DNA of the CDR3: TGTGCCAGCAGCGTGGGACCTAATGAAAAACTGTTTTTT. Its protein is CASSVGPNEKLFF.

V is TRBV27 and J is TRBJ2-3; 12 bases match TRBD2. The CDR3 extends over 17 amino acids. Germline CDR1 and CDR2: MNHEY and SMNVEV (reference sequence). V lost 7 bases and J lost 3; bases outside the gene matches: 11. CDR3: CASTKVQTSGRTDTQYF. CDR3 DNA: TGTGCCAGCACTAAAGTACAGACTAGCGGGAGAACAGATACGCAGTATTTT.